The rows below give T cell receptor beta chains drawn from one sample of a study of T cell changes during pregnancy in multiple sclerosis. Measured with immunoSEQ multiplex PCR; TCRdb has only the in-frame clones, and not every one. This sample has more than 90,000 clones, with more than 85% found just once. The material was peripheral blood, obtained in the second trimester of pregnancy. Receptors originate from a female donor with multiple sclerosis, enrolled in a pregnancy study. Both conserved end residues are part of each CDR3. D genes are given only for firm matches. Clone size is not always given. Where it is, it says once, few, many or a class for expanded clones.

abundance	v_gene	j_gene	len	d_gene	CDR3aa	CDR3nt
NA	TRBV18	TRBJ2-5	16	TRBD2	CASSPLAGDIQETQYF	TGTGCCAGCTCACCACTAGCGGGAGATATTCAAGAGACCCAGTACTTC
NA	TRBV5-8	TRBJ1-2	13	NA	CASSLASGYGYTF	TGTGCCAGCAGCTTGGCCAGTGGCTATGGCTACACCTTC
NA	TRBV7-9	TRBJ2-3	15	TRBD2	CASSRTGGSTDTQYF	TGTGCCAGCAGCCGTACGGGAGGGTCCACAGATACGCAGTATTTT
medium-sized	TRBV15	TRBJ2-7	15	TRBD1	CATSNLQGAAYEQYF	TGTGCCACCAGCAACCTACAGGGGGCAGCCTACGAGCAGTACTTC
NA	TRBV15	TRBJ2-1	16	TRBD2	CATSGSTGRASDEQFF	TGTGCCACCAGCGGATCCACGGGGAGGGCCTCTGATGAGCAGTTCTTC
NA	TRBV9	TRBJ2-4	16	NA	CASSVELVRTKNIQYF	TGTGCCAGCAGCGTAGAACTTGTCAGGACCAAAAACATTCAGTACTTC
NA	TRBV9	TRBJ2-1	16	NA	CASSVARALDINEQFF	TGTGCCAGCAGCGTAGCCCGGGCCCTGGACATTAATGAGCAGTTCTTC
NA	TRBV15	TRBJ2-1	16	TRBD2	CATSRERTSGGNEQFF	TGTGCCACCAGCAGAGAGAGGACTAGCGGGGGGAATGAGCAGTTCTTC
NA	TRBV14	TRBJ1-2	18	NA	CASSRYPTGTALNYGYTF	TGTGCCAGCAGCCGCTACCCCACAGGGACCGCCCTTAACTATGGCTACACCTTC
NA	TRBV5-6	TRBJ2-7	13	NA	CASSLVSGREQYF	TGTGCCAGCAGCTTGGTATCAGGGCGCGAGCAGTACTTC
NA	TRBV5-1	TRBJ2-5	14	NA	CASSSTGKGETQYF	TGCGCCAGCAGCTCCACAGGGAAGGGGGAGACCCAGTACTTC
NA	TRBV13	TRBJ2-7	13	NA	CASSPGGSYEQYF	TGTGCCAGCAGTCCTGGGGGCTCGTACGAGCAGTACTTC
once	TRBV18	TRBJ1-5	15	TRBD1	CASSAPGQFNQPQHF	TGTGCCAGCTCAGCCCCGGGACAGTTTAATCAGCCCCAGCATTTT
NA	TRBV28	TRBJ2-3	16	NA	CASEGGPGTSTDTQYF	TGTGCCAGCGAGGGTGGGCCCGGGACTTCCACAGATACGCAGTATTTT
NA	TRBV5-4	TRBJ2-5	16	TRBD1	CASSLPATGGAETQYF	TGTGCCAGCAGCTTGCCTGCAACAGGGGGCGCAGAGACCCAGTACTTC
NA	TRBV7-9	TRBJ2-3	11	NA	CASSWTHTQYF	TGTGCCAGCAGCTGGACTCATACGCAGTATTTT
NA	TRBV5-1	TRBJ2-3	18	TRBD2	CASSSASVGRAGGDTQYF	TGCGCCAGCAGCTCGGCGAGCGTTGGGAGGGCCGGAGGAGATACGCAGTATTTT
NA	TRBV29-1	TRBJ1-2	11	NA	CSAVLNYGYTF	TGCAGCGCGGTCCTTAACTATGGCTACACCTTC
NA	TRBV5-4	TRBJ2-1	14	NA	CASSLAGSYNEQFF	TGTGCCAGCAGCTTGGCCGGCTCCTACAATGAGCAGTTCTTC
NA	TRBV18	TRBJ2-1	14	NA	CASSPSGTYNEQFF	TGTGCCAGCTCACCTAGCGGAACCTACAATGAGCAGTTCTTC
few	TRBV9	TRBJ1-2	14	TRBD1	CASSAGTGGYGYTF	TGTGCCAGCAGCGCCGGGACAGGGGGCTATGGCTACACCTTC
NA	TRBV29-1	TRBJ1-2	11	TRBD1	CSATDRDGYTF	TGCAGCGCTACCGACAGGGATGGCTACACCTTC
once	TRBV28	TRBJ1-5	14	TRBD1	CASSPGQGIQPQHF	TGTGCCAGCAGTCCCGGACAGGGAATTCAGCCCCAGCATTTT
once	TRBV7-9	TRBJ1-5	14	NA	CASSTHSSNQPQHF	TGTGCCAGCAGCACCCACAGTTCCAATCAGCCCCAGCATTTT
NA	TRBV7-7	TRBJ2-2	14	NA	CASSRSQGTGELFF	TGTGCTAGCAGCCGATCACAGGGCACCGGGGAGCTGTTTTTT
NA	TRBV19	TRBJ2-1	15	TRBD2	CASRGTSGVYNEQFF	TGTGCCAGTAGGGGGACTAGCGGGGTCTACAATGAGCAGTTCTTC
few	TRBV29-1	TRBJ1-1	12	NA	CSVSNSNTEAFF	TGCAGCGTTAGCAACTCAAACACTGAAGCTTTCTTT
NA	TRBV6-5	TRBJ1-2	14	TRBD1	CASSYSRDSSPSTF	TGTGCCAGCAGTTACTCTAGGGACAGCTCTCCGAGCACCTTC
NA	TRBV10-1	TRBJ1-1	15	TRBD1	CASGGTVTEVTEAFF	TGCGCCAGCGGGGGGACAGTCACAGAAGTTACTGAAGCTTTCTTT
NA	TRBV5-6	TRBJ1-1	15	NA	CASSSGMGRDTEAFF	TGTGCCAGCAGCTCAGGGATGGGCCGAGACACTGAAGCTTTCTTT
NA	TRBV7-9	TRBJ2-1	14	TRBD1	CASSLRQGYNEQFF	TGTGCCAGCAGCTTAAGACAGGGATACAATGAGCAGTTCTTC
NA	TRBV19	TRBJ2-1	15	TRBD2	CASSRTSGNIYEQFF	TGTGCCAGTAGTAGGACTAGCGGGAACATTTATGAGCAGTTCTTC
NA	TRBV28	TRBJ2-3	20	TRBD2	CASSLTGLAGVHSFTDTQYF	TGTGCCAGCAGTTTAACGGGGCTAGCGGGGGTGCACTCCTTCACAGATACGCAGTATTTT
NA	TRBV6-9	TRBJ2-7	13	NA	CASTGEDTYEQYF	TGTGCCAGCACGGGGGAGGACACCTACGAGCAGTACTTC
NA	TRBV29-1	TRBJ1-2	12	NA	CSVEASNYGYTF	TGCAGCGTTGAAGCCTCTAACTATGGCTACACCTTC
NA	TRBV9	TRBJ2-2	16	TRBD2	CASSVSGGVPAGELFF	TGTGCCAGCAGCGTATCGGGGGGTGTTCCAGCCGGGGAGCTGTTTTTT
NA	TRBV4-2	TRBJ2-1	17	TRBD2	CASSQDAVTSGSNEQFF	TGTGCCAGCAGCCAAGACGCGGTCACTAGCGGGAGCAATGAGCAGTTCTTC
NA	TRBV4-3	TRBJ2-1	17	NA	CASSQDSIRTVISEQFF	TGCGCCAGCAGCCAAGATTCAATTAGGACTGTTATTTCTGAGCAGTTCTTC
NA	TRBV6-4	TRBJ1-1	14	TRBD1	CASSEFTGATEAFF	TGTGCCAGCAGTGAATTTACAGGGGCCACTGAAGCTTTCTTT
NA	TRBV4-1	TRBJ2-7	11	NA	CASSQGQEQYF	TGCGCCAGCAGCCAAGGGCAGGAGCAGTACTTC
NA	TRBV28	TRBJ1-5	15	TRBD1	CASRTPKGASQPQHF	TGTGCCAGCAGGACACCGAAGGGGGCAAGCCAGCCCCAGCATTTT
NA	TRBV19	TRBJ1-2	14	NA	CASSLNQVAYGYTF	TGTGCCAGTAGCTTGAACCAGGTAGCGTATGGCTACACCTTC
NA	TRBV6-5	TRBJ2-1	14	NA	CASSYGAGVMEQFF	TGTGCCAGCAGTTACGGGGCAGGGGTTATGGAGCAGTTCTTC
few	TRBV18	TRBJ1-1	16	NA	CASSPSGRTLNTEAFF	TGTGCCAGCTCACCATCAGGCCGAACTTTGAACACTGAAGCTTTCTTT
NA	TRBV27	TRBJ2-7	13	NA	CASSLSVQNEQYF	TGTGCCAGCAGTTTATCTGTACAGAACGAGCAGTACTTC
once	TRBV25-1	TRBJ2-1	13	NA	CASSDIAYNEQFF	TGTGCCAGCAGTGACATTGCCTACAATGAGCAGTTCTTC
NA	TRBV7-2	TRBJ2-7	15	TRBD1	CASSYDRGNYYEQYF	TGTGCCAGCAGCTACGACAGGGGGAATTACTACGAGCAGTACTTC
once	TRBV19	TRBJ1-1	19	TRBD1	CASTDRARGWTGMNTEAFF	TGTGCCAGCACTGACAGGGCACGTGGGTGGACCGGCATGAACACTGAAGCTTTCTTT
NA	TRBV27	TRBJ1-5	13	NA	CASSSKGGQPQHF	TGTGCCAGCAGTTCTAAGGGAGGTCAGCCCCAGCATTTT
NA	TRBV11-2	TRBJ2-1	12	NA	CASSRTRNEQFF	TGTGCCAGCAGCCGAACCCGGAATGAGCAGTTCTTC
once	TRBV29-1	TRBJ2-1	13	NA	CSVFVQAFNEQFF	TGCAGCGTTTTTGTACAGGCTTTCAATGAGCAGTTCTTC
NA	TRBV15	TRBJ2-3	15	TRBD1	CATSPGQGSTDTQYF	TGTGCCACCTCTCCGGGACAGGGTTCTACAGATACGCAGTATTTT
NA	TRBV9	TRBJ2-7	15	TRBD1	CASSPRTGFSYEQYF	TGTGCCAGCAGCCCACGGACAGGTTTCTCCTACGAGCAGTACTTC
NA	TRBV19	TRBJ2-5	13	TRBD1	CASSQGVRETQYF	TGTGCCAGTAGTCAGGGGGTCCGTGAGACCCAGTACTTC
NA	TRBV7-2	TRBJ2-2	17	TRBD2	CASSSVSLAGGTGELFF	TGTGCCAGCAGCTCGGTGTCTCTAGCGGGAGGCACCGGGGAGCTGTTTTTT
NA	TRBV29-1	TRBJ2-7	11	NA	CSVEGLYEQYF	TGCAGCGTTGAGGGGCTCTACGAGCAGTACTTC
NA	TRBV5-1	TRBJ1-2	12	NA	CASGVGGYGYTF	TGCGCCAGCGGGGTCGGGGGCTATGGCTACACCTTC
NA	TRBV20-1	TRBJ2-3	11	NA	CSASGADTQYF	TGCAGTGCTAGCGGGGCAGATACGCAGTATTTT
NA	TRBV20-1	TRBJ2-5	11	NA	CSARERETQYF	TGCAGTGCTAGAGAGAGGGAGACCCAGTACTTC
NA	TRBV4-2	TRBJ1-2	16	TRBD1	CASSQVGTGMWYGYTF	TGTGCCAGCAGCCAAGTTGGGACAGGAATGTGGTATGGCTACACCTTC